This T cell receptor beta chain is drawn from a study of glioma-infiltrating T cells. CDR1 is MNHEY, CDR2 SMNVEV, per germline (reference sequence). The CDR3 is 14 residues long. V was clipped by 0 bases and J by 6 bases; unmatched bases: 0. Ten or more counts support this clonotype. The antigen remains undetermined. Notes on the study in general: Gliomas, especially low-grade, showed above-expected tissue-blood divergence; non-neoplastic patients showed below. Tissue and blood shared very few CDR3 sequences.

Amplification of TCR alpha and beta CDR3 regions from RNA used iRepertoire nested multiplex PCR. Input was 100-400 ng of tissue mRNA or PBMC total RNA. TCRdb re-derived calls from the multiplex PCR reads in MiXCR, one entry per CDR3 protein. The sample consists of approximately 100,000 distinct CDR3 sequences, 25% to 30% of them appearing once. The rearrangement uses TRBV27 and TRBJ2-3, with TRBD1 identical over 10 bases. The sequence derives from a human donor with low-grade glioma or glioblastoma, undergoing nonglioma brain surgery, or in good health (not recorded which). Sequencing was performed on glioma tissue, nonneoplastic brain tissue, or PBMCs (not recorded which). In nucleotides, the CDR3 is TGTGCCAGCAGTTTATCGACAGGGGGCGATACGCAGTATTTT. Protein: CASSLSTGGDTQYF.